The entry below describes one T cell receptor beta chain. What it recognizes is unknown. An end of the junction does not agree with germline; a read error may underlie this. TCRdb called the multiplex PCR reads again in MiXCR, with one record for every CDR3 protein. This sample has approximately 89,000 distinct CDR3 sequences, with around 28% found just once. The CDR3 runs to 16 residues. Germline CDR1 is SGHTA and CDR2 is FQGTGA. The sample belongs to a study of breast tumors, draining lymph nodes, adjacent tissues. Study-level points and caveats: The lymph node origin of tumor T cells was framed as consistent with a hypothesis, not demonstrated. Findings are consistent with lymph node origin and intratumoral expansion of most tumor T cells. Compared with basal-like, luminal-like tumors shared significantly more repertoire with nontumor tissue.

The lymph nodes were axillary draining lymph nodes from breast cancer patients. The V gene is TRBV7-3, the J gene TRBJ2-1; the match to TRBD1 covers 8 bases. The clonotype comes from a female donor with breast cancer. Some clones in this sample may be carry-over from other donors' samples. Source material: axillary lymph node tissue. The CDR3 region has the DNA TGTGCCAGCAGTTTAAACCCGGGACAGGTGGGAGATAGGCAGTTCTTC. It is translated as CASSLNPGQVGDRQFF.